These 17 T cell receptor beta chains were sequenced from one sample in a study of OX40 agonist ivuxolimab in advanced cancers. Generated by immunoSEQ multiplex PCR, the TCRdb table keeps only in-frame clones and is missing some. This sample carries roughly 97,000 clones, about 90% of them seen once, and the ten largest clones take over 4.5%. The input for sequencing was CD4+ or CD8+ T cells sorted from blood, taken in a trial of the OX40 agonist ivuxolimab. These receptors all stem from an adult with an advanced solid tumor such as melanoma, head and neck, liver or kidney cancer.

This chain's CDR3 is CASSISRGLAGIETQYF. For the CDR3, the DNA is TGTGCCAGTAGTATATCCCGGGGACTAGCGGGAATAGAGACCCAGTACTTC. The chain links TRBV19 to TRBJ2-5, with 13 bases lining up with TRBD2. This CDR3 region has 17 residues. V lost 2 bases to trimming and J lost 4 bases; unmatched junction nucleotides: 7. Per the germline V gene, CDR1 is LNHDA and CDR2 is SQIVND (reference sequence).

The genes are TRBV6-1 and TRBJ1-5; 7 nucleotides line up with TRBD1. Germline trimming cut 7 bases from V and 3 bases from J; bases unmatched to any gene: 6. The CDR3 contains 14 residues. From germline, CDR1 is MNHNS and CDR2 SASEGT. CDR3 in DNA: TGTGCCAGCAAACCGGGACAGAACAATCAGCCCCAGCATTTT. Translated, it gives CASKPGQNNQPQHF.

The V gene is TRBV4-1, the J gene TRBJ1-3; D unresolved. The V end lost 4 bases, the J end lost 0 bases, and 16 bases lay between the germline ends. The CDR3 contains 17 residues. Germline V gene data show CDR1 as MGHRA and CDR2 as YSYEKL. In DNA, the CDR3 is TGCGCCAGCAGCCCAAATCTCTTCGGGTTCTCTGGAAACACCATATATTTT. Protein product: CASSPNLFGFSGNTIYF.

The chain joins TRBV27 to TRBJ1-1, with D unclear. The CDR3 has 15 amino acids. Germline V lookup: CDR1 MNHEY, CDR2 SMNVEV (reference sequence). With 0 bases removed from V and 6 bases from J, the gap between germline ends came to 14 bases. The CDR3 sequence: CASSLSSAMRSEAFF. CDR3 sequence (DNA): TGTGCCAGCAGTTTATCGTCGGCCATGAGGTCTGAAGCTTTCTTT.

The V and J genes are TRBV5-1 and TRBJ2-1, with D possibly being TRBD1 or TRBD2 (6 bases each). The CDR3 has 16 residues. From germline, CDR1 is SGHRS and CDR2 YFSETQ. V lost 0 bases to trimming and J lost 8 bases, with 18 bases between them. The CDR3 DNA is TGCGCCAGCAGCTTGGCCGGGGGCAGGGCTATCCATGAGCAGTTCTTC. Amino acids: CASSLAGGRAIHEQFF. The full variable domain, its missing parts supplied by reference TRBV5-1 and TRBJ2-1, is KAGVTQTPRYLIKTRGQQVTLSCSPISGHRSVSWYQQTPGQGLQFLFEYFSETQRNKGNFPGRFSGRQFSNSRSEMNVSTLELGDSALYLCASSLAGGRAIHEQFFGPGTRLTVL.

V gene TRBV6-5 combines with J gene TRBJ2-5; no clear D. The CDR3 sequence is 14 residues long. Germline V gene data show CDR1 as MNHEY and CDR2 as SVGAGI. V shed 4 bases and J shed 3 bases, with 12 bases lying between them. The CDR3 region is CASSFQLGKETQYF. CDR3 coding DNA: TGTGCCAGCAGTTTCCAACTCGGTAAAGAGACCCAGTACTTC.

The V call is TRBV6-5, the J call TRBJ2-7; 10 nucleotides line up with TRBD1. Unmatched junction bases numbered 4, after V lost 5 bases and J lost 0 bases. From germline, CDR1 is MNHEY and CDR2 SVGAGI. The CDR3 covers 15 residues. The CDR3, as DNA: TGTGCCAGCAGTATCCGGGACAGGGGCTCCTACGAGCAGTACTTC. It translates to CASSIRDRGSYEQYF.

The rearrangement joins TRBV18 to TRBJ2-7; 8 bases line up with TRBD2. After removal of 4 bases from V and 2 bases from J, the junction contained 7 bases not matched to a gene. The CDR3 is 15 residues long. CDR1 KGHSH and CDR2 LQKENI come from the germline V gene. The CDR3 loop reads CASSLGPGGPYEQYF. The CDR3 coding sequence is TGTGCCAGCTCACTCGGGCCGGGAGGGCCCTACGAGCAGTACTTC.

The chain joins TRBV30 to TRBJ1-5, with D possibly matching TRBD1 (6 bases). The CDR3 is 15 residues long. Per germline, CDR1 GTSNPN and CDR2 SVGIG (reference sequence). The V end lost 3 bases, the J end lost 7 bases, and 19 bases lay between the germline ends. In DNA form, the CDR3 reads TGTGCCTGGAGGGGGACCACAGGGCCGGGGCAGCCCCAGCATTTT. This encodes CAWRGTTGPGQPQHF.

This chain links TRBV7-9 with TRBJ1-4; no clear D. This CDR3 region has 14 residues. Germline CDR1 and CDR2: SEHNR and FQNEAQ (reference sequence). V was cut by 5 bases and J by 8 bases, with 15 bases left in between. In DNA form, the CDR3 reads TGTGCCAGCAGCCCCGGGGTGACGGGCGAAAAACTGTTTTTT. Amino acid sequence: CASSPGVTGEKLFF. Full variable domain (missing parts from reference TRBV7-9 and TRBJ1-4): DTGVSQNPRHKITKRGQNVTFRCDPISEHNRLYWYRQTLGQGPEFLTYFQNEAQLEKSRLLSDRFSAERPKGSFSTLEIQRTEQGDSAMYLCASSPGVTGEKLFFGSGTQLSVL.

The chain uses TRBV4-2 and TRBJ2-7; TRBD2 matches at 11 bases. The CDR3 runs 15 residues. Germline CDR1 is LGHNA and CDR2 is YNFKEQ. The V and J ends lost 2 bases and 6 bases, in that order; junction bases with no gene match: 6. The CDR3: CASSQLLAGASEQYF. The CDR3 bases are TGTGCCAGCAGCCAATTACTAGCGGGAGCGTCCGAGCAGTACTTC.

The chain has TRBV19 and TRBJ1-4; D is possibly TRBD1 (5 bases). The CDR3 has 14 residues. Trimming left V 5 bases short and J 4 bases short, with 11 bases between. The germline gives CDR1 LNHDA, CDR2 SQIVND (reference sequence). The CDR3 loop reads CASSLRGVNEKLFF. The CDR3 DNA reads as TGTGCCAGTAGTTTACGGGGCGTTAATGAAAAACTGTTTTTT.

J is TRBJ2-1 and V is TRBV11-3, with 12 bases matching TRBD1. The CDR3 totals 17 residues. Germline trimming cut 0 bases from V and 13 bases from J; bases unmatched to any gene: 13. Germline CDR1 SGHNT, CDR2 YENEEA. CDR3 coding DNA: TGTGCCAGCAGCTTAGAGCCAGGGACAGGGGGCTCTAGTGAACAGTTCTTC. The encoded protein is CASSLEPGTGGSSEQFF.

The J gene is TRBJ2-5, the V gene TRBV29-1; TRBD1 might be the D (7 bases). The J call may be incorrect, as the DNA end agrees better with TRBJ2-7. The CDR3 has 13 amino acids. Germline V gives CDR1 SQVTM, CDR2 ANQGSEA. The CDR3 bases are TGCAGCGTTGAAAGACAGGGAGGCTACGAGCAGTACTTC. Amino acid sequence: CSVERQGGYEQYF.

V is TRBV19 and J is TRBJ1-3; D call uncertain. V was trimmed by 6 bases and J by 8 bases, leaving 17 bases between them. The CDR3 covers 14 residues. Germline CDR1 and CDR2: LNHDA and SQIVND (reference sequence). In nucleotides, the CDR3 is TGTGCCAGTAGCATCGCACGGCGTAGTGACACCATATATTTT. This codes for CASSIARRSDTIYF.

This clone was recorded a few times. This sequence joins TRBV2 and TRBJ1-5; no clear D gene. Trimming removed 6 bases from V and 1 base from J, with 16 bases in between. Per germline, CDR1 SNHLY and CDR2 FYNNEI. This CDR3 spans 16 amino acids. In DNA, the CDR3 is TGTGCCAGCAGACTCACCGGACCCAGGAGCAATCAGCCCCAGCATTTT. It translates to CASRLTGPRSNQPQHF.

The chain carries TRBV28 and TRBJ1-2, with D perhaps TRBD1 (5 bases). In germline, CDR1 is MDHEN, CDR2 SYDVKM. Between the trimmed V and J ends, which lost 6 bases and 6 bases, there was a span of 17 bases. The CDR3 contains 14 residues. This CDR3 is CASSQGRGADGYTF. The DNA for the CDR3 is TGTGCCAGCAGCCAGGGACGGGGAGCCGATGGCTACACCTTC.